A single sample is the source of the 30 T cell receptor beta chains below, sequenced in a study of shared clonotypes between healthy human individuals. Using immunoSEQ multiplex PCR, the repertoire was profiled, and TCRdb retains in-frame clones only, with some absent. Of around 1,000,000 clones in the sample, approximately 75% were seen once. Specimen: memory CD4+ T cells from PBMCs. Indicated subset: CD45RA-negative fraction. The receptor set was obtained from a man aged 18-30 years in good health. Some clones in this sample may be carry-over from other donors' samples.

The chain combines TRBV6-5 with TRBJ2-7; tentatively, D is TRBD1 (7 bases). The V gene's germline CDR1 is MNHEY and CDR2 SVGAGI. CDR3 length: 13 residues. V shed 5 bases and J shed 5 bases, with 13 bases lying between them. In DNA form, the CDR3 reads TGTGCCAGCAGTAGCGGCAGGGGGGACGAGCAGTACTTC. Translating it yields CASSSGRGDEQYF.

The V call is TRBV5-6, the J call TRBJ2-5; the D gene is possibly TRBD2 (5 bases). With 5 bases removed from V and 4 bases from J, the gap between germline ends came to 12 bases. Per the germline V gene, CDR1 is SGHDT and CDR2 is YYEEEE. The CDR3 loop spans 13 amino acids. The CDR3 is CASSFGLGETQYF. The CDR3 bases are TGTGCCAGCAGTTTTGGACTGGGAGAGACCCAGTACTTC.

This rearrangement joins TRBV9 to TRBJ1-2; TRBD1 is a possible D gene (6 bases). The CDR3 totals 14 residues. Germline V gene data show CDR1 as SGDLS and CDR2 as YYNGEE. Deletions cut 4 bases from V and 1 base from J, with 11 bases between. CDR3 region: CASSPEDSNYGYTF. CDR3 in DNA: TGTGCCAGCAGCCCAGAGGACAGTAACTATGGCTACACCTTC.

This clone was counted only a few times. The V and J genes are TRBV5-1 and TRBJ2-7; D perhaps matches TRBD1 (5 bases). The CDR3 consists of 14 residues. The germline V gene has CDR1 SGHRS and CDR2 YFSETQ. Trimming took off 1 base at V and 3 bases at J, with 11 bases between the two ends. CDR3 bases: TGCGCCAGCAGCTTGTTTCAGGGCCACTACGAGCAGTACTTC. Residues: CASSLFQGHYEQYF.

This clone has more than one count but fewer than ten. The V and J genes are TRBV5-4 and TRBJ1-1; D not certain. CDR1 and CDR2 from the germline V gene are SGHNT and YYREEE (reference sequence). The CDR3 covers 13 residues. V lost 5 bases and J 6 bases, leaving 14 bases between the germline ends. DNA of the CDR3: TGTGCCAGCAGTCAATCCGGCCTCTCTGAAGCTTTCTTT. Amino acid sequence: CASSQSGLSEAFF.

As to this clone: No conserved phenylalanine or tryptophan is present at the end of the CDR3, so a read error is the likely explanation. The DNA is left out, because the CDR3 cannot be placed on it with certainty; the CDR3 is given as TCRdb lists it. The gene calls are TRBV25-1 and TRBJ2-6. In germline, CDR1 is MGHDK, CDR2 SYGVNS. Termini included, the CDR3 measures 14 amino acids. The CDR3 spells CASSGLLELDKVGL.

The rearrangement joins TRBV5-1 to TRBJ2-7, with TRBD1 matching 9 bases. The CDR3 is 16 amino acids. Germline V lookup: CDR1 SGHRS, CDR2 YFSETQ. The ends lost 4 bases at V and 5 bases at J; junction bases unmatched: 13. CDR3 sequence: CASSPSSGTGIHEQYF. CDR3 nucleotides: TGCGCCAGCAGCCCCTCTTCCGGGACAGGGATCCACGAGCAGTACTTC.

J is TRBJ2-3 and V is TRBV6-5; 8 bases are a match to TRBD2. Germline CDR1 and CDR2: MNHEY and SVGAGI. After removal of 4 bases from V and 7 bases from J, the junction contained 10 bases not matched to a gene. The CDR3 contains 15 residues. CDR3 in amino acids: CASSSGTSATNTQYF. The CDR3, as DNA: TGTGCCAGCAGTTCCGGGACTAGTGCAACAAATACGCAGTATTTT.

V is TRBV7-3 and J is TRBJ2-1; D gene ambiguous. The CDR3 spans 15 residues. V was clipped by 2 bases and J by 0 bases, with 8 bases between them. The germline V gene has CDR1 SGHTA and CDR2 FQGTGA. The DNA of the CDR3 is TGTGCCAGCAGCTTAGACGCCACCTCCTACAATGAGCAGTTCTTC. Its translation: CASSLDATSYNEQFF.

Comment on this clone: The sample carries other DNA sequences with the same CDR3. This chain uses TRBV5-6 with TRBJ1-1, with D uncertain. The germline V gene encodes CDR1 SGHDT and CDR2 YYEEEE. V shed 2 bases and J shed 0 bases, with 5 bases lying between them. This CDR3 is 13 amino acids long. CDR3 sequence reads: CASSLRMNTEAFF. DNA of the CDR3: TGTGCCAGCAGCTTACGGATGAACACTGAAGCTTTCTTT.

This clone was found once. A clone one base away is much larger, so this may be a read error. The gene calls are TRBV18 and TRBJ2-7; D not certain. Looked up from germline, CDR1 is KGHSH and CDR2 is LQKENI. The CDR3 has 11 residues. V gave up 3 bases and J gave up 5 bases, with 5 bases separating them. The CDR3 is CASSPSDEQYF. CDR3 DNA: TGTGCCAGCTCACCGTCCGACGAGCAGTACTTC.

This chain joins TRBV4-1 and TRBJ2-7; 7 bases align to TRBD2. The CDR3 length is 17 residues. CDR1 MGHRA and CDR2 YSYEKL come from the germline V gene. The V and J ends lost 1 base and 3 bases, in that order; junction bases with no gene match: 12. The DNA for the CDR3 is TGCGCCAGCAGCCAAGGTAAGGCGGGAGAGCCGATCTACGAGCAGTACTTC. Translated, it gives CASSQGKAGEPIYEQYF.

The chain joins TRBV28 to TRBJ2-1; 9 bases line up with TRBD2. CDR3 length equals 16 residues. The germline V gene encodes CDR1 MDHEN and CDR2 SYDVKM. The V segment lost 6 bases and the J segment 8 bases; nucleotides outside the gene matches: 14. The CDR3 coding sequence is TGTGCCAGCAGCCCCGATGAACTAGCGGGTCCCCATGAGCAGTTCTTC. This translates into CASSPDELAGPHEQFF.

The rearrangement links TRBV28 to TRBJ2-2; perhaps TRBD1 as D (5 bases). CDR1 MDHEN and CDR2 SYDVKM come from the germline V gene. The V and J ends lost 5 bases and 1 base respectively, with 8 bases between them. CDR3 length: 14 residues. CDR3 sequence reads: CASSGHMNTGELFF. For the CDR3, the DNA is TGTGCCAGCAGTGGACATATGAACACCGGGGAGCTGTTTTTT.

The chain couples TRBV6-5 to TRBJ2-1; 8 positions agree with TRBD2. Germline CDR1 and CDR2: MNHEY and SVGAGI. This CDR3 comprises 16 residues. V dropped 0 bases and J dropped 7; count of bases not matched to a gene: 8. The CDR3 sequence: CASSYSGTSGRNEQFF. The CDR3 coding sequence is TGTGCCAGCAGTTACTCTGGGACTAGTGGTAGGAATGAGCAGTTCTTC.

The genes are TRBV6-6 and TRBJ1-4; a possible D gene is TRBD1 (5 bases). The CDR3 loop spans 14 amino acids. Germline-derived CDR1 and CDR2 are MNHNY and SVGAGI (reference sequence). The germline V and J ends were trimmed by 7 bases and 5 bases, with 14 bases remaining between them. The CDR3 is CASTEGRPNEKLFF. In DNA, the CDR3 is TGTGCCAGCACCGAGGGACGCCCGAATGAAAAACTGTTTTTT.

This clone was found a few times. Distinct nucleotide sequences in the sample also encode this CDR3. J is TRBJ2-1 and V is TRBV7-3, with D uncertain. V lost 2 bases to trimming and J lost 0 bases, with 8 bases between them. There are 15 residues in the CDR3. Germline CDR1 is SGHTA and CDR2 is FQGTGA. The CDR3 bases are TGTGCCAGCAGCTTAGGCTTGGGCTCCTACAATGAGCAGTTCTTC. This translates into CASSLGLGSYNEQFF.

CDR3 sequence reads: CASSPPGRGDTEAFF. In nucleotides, the CDR3 is TGTGCCAGCTCACCACCAGGCAGGGGGGACACTGAAGCTTTCTTT. The chain is built from TRBV18 and TRBJ1-1, with TRBD1 matching 7 bases. The ends lost 0 bases at V and 3 bases at J; junction bases unmatched: 4. Germline CDR1 reads KGHSH; CDR2 reads LQKENI. The length of the CDR3 is 15 residues.

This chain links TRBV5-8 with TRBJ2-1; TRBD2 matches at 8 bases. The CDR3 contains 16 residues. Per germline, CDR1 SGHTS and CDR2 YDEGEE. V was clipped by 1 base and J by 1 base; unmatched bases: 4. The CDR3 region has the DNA TGTGCCAGCAGCTTGTTCCGGGAGGGATCCTACAATGAGCAGTTCTTC. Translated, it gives CASSLFREGSYNEQFF.

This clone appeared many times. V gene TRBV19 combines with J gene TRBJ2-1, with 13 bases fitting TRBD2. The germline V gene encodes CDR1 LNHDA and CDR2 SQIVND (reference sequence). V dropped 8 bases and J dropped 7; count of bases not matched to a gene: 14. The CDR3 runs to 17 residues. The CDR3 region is CASGSAGLAGMVNEQFF. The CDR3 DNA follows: TGTGCCAGTGGTTCCGCGGGACTAGCGGGAATGGTGAATGAGCAGTTCTTC.

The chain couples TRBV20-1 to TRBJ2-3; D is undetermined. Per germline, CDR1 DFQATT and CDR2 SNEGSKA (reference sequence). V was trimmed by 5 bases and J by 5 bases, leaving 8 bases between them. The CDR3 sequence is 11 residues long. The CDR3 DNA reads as TGCAGTGCTTATATTGGAGATACGCAGTATTTT. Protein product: CSAYIGDTQYF.

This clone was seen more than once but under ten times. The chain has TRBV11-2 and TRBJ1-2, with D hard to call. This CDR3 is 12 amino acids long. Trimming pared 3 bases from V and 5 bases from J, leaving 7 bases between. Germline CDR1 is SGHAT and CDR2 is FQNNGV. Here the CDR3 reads CASSFSNYGYTF. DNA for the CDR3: TGTGCCAGCAGCTTTAGCAATTATGGCTACACCTTC.

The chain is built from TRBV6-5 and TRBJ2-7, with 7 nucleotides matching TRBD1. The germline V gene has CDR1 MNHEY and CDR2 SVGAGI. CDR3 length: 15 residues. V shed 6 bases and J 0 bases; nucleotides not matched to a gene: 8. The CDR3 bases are TGTGCCAGCAGATGGGACAGCCGACTCTCCTACGAGCAGTACTTC. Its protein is CASRWDSRLSYEQYF.

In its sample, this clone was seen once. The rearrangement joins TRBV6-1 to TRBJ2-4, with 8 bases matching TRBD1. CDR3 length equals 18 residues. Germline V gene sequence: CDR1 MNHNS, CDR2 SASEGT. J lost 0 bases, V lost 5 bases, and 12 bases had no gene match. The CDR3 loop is CASSQGTGTLLAKNIQYF. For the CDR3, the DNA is TGTGCCAGCAGTCAAGGGACAGGAACCCTCCTAGCCAAAAACATTCAGTACTTC.

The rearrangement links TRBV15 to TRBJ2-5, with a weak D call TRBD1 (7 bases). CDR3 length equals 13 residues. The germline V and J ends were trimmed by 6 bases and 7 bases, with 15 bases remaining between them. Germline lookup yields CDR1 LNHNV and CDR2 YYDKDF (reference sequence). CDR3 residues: CATREGTEGTQYF. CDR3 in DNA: TGTGCCACCAGGGAGGGGACAGAGGGGACCCAGTACTTC.

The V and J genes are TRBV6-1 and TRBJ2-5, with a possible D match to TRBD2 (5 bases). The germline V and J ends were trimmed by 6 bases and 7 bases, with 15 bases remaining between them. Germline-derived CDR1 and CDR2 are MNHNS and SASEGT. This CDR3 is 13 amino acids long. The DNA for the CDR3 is TGTGCCAGCAGGTCGCTGGACTCGGCGACCCAGTACTTC. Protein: CASRSLDSATQYF.

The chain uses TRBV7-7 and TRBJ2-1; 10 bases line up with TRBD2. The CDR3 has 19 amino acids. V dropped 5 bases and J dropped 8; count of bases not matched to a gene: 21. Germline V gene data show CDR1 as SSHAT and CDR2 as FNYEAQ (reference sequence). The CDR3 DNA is TGTGCCAGCAGCACCTATTCGAAGGCTAGCGGGAGCTGGGTGGATGAGCAGTTCTTC. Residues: CASSTYSKASGSWVDEQFF.

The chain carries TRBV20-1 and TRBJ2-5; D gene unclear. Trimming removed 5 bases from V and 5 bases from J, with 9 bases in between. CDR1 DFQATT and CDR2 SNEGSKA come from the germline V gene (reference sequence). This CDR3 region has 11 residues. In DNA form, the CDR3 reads TGCAGTGCTCCGGTCACTGAGACCCAGTACTTC. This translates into CSAPVTETQYF.

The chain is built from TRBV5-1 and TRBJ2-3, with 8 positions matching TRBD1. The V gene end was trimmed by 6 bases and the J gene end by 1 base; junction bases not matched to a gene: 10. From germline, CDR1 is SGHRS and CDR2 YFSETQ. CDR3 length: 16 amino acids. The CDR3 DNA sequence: TGCGCCAGCACCAAGGGAGGACAGGGCGGCACAGATACGCAGTATTTT. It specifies CASTKGGQGGTDTQYF.

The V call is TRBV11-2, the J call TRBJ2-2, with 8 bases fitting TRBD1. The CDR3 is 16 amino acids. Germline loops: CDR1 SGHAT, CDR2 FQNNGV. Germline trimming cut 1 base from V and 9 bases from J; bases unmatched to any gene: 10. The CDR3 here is CASSLVLGQASRELFF. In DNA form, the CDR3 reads TGTGCCAGCAGCTTAGTCCTGGGACAGGCGTCGAGGGAGCTGTTTTTT.